The 28 T cell receptor beta chains reported below all come from one sample, sequenced in a study of T cell repertoires in cytomegalovirus infection. Antigens for these TCRs are unknown. TCRdb re-called the reads through MiXCR, storing one row per CDR3 protein. The table has some 500,000 distinct CDR3 sequences, roughly 34% seen once. The sample in question was cultured PBMCs, obtained from culture after CMV antigen stimulation. The receptors originated from a human donor in good health (CMV status not recorded). Some clones in this sample may be carry-over from other donors' samples.

The V and J genes are TRBV15 and TRBJ1-2, with unresolved D. The V end lost 0 bases, the J end lost 4 bases, and 12 bases lay between the germline ends. This CDR3 has 15 amino acids. Germline V gene sequence: CDR1 LNHNV, CDR2 YYDKDF (reference sequence). The CDR3 region is CATSRDASGSYGYTF. CDR3 DNA: TGTGCCACCAGCAGAGATGCGAGCGGTTCCTATGGCTACACCTTC.

The chain employs TRBV4-3 and TRBJ1-5; 8 bases fit TRBD1. V was pared by 4 bases and J by 1 base, with 6 bases of the junction left unmatched. Germline CDR1 reads LGHNA; CDR2 reads YSLEER. CDR3 length equals 16 residues. The DNA for the CDR3 is TGCGCCAGCAGCCTCGGACAGGGCAGGAGCAATCAGCCCCAGCATTTT. Amino acids: CASSLGQGRSNQPQHF.

The chain carries TRBV28 and TRBJ2-7; TRBD1 matches 10 bases. Trimming cost V 6 bases and J 2 bases; bases outside gene matches: 7. There are 15 residues in the CDR3. The germline gives CDR1 MDHEN, CDR2 SYDVKM. The chain's CDR3 is CASSRSGTGAYEQYV. For the CDR3, the DNA is TGTGCCAGCAGCCGATCCGGGACAGGGGCCTACGAGCAGTACGTC.

Only a few counts were recorded for this clonotype. V is TRBV24-1 and J is TRBJ2-1, with 8 bases that match TRBD1. Germline lookup yields CDR1 KGHDR and CDR2 SFDVKD. The CDR3 is 14 residues long. V lost 6 bases, J lost 9 bases, and 9 bases stayed unmatched. DNA of the CDR3: TGTGCCACCAGTAGGTCAGGGGGCGGTTTTGAGCAGTTCTTC. Its translation: CATSRSGGGFEQFF.

Of note for this clonotype: One end of the junction varies from germline; a read error may be responsible. The chain's CDR3 is CSASRLAVHSYNELFF. The CDR3, as DNA: TGCAGTGCTAGCAGACTAGCGGTTCACTCCTACAATGAGCTGTTCTTC. The chain joins TRBV20-1 to TRBJ2-1; 9 positions match TRBD2. From germline, CDR1 is DFQATT and CDR2 SNEGSKA (reference sequence). CDR3 size: 16 residues.

This chain uses TRBV6-2 or TRBV6-3 with TRBJ2-5; 11 bases line up with TRBD2. The CDR3 is 19 amino acids. Trimming at V came to 4 bases and at J to 1 base, leaving 14 bases not matched to a gene. The V gene's germline CDR1 is MNHEY and CDR2 SVGEGT. CDR3 loop: CASSWELEGTSGAQETQYF. In DNA, the CDR3 is TGTGCCAGCAGTTGGGAACTCGAAGGGACTAGCGGAGCCCAAGAGACCCAGTACTTC.

The chain uses TRBV6-8 and TRBJ2-7, with TRBD1 as a possible D gene (5 bases). Deletions cut 6 bases from V and 5 bases from J, with 14 bases between. CDR3 size: 13 residues. Looked up from germline, CDR1 is MNHGY and CDR2 is SAAAGT. Here the CDR3 reads CASSKAKGHEQYV. The CDR3 region has the DNA TGTGCCAGCAGCAAAGCTAAGGGGCACGAGCAGTACGTC.

The chain recombines TRBV4-2 with TRBJ1-1; 10 bases are shared with TRBD1. This CDR3 is built from 15 residues. The J segment lost 3 bases and the V segment lost 4 bases, leaving 5 bases of the junction unmatched. Germline-derived CDR1 and CDR2 are LGHNA and YNFKEQ. The CDR3 nucleotides are TGTGCCAGCAGCCGACAGGGGGCGGGGGACACTGAAGCTTTCTTT. Its protein is CASSRQGAGDTEAFF.

The chain carries TRBV9 and TRBJ2-7; D is uncertain. Germline CDR1 and CDR2: SGDLS and YYNGEE. This CDR3 has 13 amino acids. Deletions cut 0 bases from V and 5 bases from J, with 9 bases between. DNA for the CDR3: TGTGCCAGCAGCGTAGATAATTGGGACGAGCAGTACTTC. This codes for CASSVDNWDEQYF.

This clonotype was seen ten or more times. The genes are TRBV6-5 and TRBJ1-3; D possibly corresponds to TRBD1 (5 bases). Germline CDR1 is MNHEY and CDR2 is SVGAGI. The germline V and J ends were trimmed by 0 bases and 1 base, with 10 bases remaining between them. The CDR3 runs to 16 residues. CDR3 sequence (DNA): TGTGCCAGCAGTTACTCCCGGACATTATCTGGAAACACCATATATTTT. It yields the protein CASSYSRTLSGNTIYF.

Only a few counts were recorded for this clonotype. CDR3 DNA: TGTGCCAGCAGCCGACTGGCCCTCAACGGGGAGCTGTTTTTT. It encodes CASSRLALNGELFF. The genes are TRBV7-2 and TRBJ2-2; no definite D call. V was trimmed by 5 bases and J by 7 bases, leaving 14 bases between them. Germline loops: CDR1 SGHTA, CDR2 FQGNSA. The CDR3 contains 14 residues.

This clonotype is classed as medium-sized. This chain joins TRBV14 and TRBJ2-7, with D maybe TRBD2 (5 bases). V lost 2 bases and J lost 3, with 8 bases in between. Germline-derived CDR1 and CDR2 are SGHDN and FVKESK. This CDR3 spans 13 amino acids. The CDR3 nucleotides are TGTGCCAGCAGCCAAACCCGGGACTACGAGCAGTACTTC. Protein product: CASSQTRDYEQYF.

The count of this clonotype is one. The rearrangement links TRBV6-5 to TRBJ2-7; 7 positions match TRBD2. Germline loops: CDR1 MNHEY, CDR2 SVGAGI. Trimming at V came to 5 bases and at J to 4 bases, leaving 8 bases not matched to a gene. There are 14 residues in the CDR3. CDR3 region: CASSEPGLNYEQYV. CDR3 in DNA: TGTGCCAGCAGTGAACCGGGACTAAATTACGAGCAGTACGTC.

This clonotype appeared a few times. This chain joins TRBV7-2 and TRBJ1-3, with a weak D call TRBD1 (6 bases). The V end was cut by 5 bases, the J end by 2 bases, with 13 bases between. Looked up from germline, CDR1 is SGHTA and CDR2 is FQGNSA. The CDR3 runs to 15 residues. CDR3 residues: CASSLNRQAGNTIYF. CDR3 coding DNA: TGTGCCAGCAGCCTCAACCGACAGGCTGGAAACACCATATATTTT.

V usage is TRBV7-4 and J usage is TRBJ2-3; D may match TRBD1 or TRBD2 (5 bases each). This CDR3 region has 14 residues. Deletions cut 7 bases from V and 2 bases from J, with 13 bases between. In germline, CDR1 is SGHVT, CDR2 SQSDAQ. The CDR3 bases are TGTGCCAGCAAAACGGGGACCAACACAGATACGCAGTATTTT. Its protein is CASKTGTNTDTQYF. Together with reference TRBV7-4 and TRBJ2-3, the CDR3 gives the full variable domain: GAGVSQSPRYKVAKRGRDVALRCDSISGHVTLYWYRQTLGQGSEVLTYSQSDAQRDKSGRPSGRFSAERPERSVSTLKIQRTEQGDSAVYLCASKTGTNTDTQYFGPGTRLTVL.

On this clonotype: This likely comes from a read error, as the CDR3 has no conserved phenylalanine or tryptophan at its end. This chain joins TRBV25-1 and TRBJ1-4; TRBD1 aligns across 9 bases. V was clipped by 2 bases and J by 1 base; unmatched bases: 11. From germline, CDR1 is MGHDK and CDR2 SYGVNS. The CDR3 sequence is 19 residues long. The CDR3 is CASSEAGGDREQTNEKLFV. The DNA for the CDR3 is TGTGCCAGCAGTGAAGCGGGGGGGGACAGGGAGCAAACTAATGAAAAACTGTTTGTT.

V usage is TRBV7-8 and J usage is TRBJ2-7; 7 bases fit TRBD1. Per germline, CDR1 SGHVS and CDR2 FQNEAQ. The CDR3 has 15 amino acids. Unmatched junction bases numbered 11, after V lost 7 bases and J lost 2 bases. The CDR3 DNA is TGTGCCAGCACCAAAACAGGGGCGGCGGCCTACGAGCAGTACTTC. Translation gives CASTKTGAAAYEQYF.

The rearrangement links TRBV7-2 to TRBJ2-1, with TRBD2 identical over 14 bases. Looked up from germline, CDR1 is SGHTA and CDR2 is FQGNSA. The J segment lost 14 bases and the V segment lost 5 bases, leaving 8 bases of the junction unmatched. The CDR3 spans 14 residues. The CDR3 spells CASSLRTSGRTKFF. The CDR3 DNA reads TGTGCCAGCAGCCTAAGGACTAGCGGGAGGACAAAGTTCTTC.

The rearrangement joins TRBV7-2 to TRBJ1-5, with D possibly TRBD1 on 5 matching bases. V was pared by 3 bases and J by 8 bases, with 8 bases between. Germline V gene data show CDR1 as SGHTA and CDR2 as FQGNSA. CDR3 length equals 12 residues. CDR3: CASSFGGKPQHF. The CDR3 nucleotides read TGTGCCAGCAGCTTTGGGGGGAAGCCCCAGCATTTT. The whole variable domain, filled in from reference TRBV7-2 and TRBJ1-5, reads GAGVSQSPSNKVTEKGKDVELRCDPISGHTALYWYRQSLGQGLEFLIYFQGNSAPDKSGLPSDRFSAERTGGSVSTLTIQRTQQEDSAVYLCASSFGGKPQHFGDGTRLSIL.

This clonotype was seen a few times. The chain joins TRBV12-3 or TRBV12-4 to TRBJ2-1; 9 nucleotides match TRBD2. Trimming took 5 bases from V and 3 from J; bases not matched to a gene: 8. The CDR3 has 16 amino acids. Here the CDR3 reads CASSSSGRTNYNEQFF. CDR3 nucleotide sequence: TGTGCCAGCAGTAGTAGCGGGAGAACGAACTACAATGAGCAGTTCTTC.

The genes are TRBV12-3 or TRBV12-4 and TRBJ2-1, with 8 bases aligning to TRBD2. This CDR3 is 15 amino acids long. Germline trimming cut 7 bases from V and 5 bases from J; bases unmatched to any gene: 10. The CDR3 bases are TGTGCCAGCACAGTTTTTGGTAGCGGGAACAATGAGCAGTTCTTC. This translates into CASTVFGSGNNEQFF.

The V and J genes are TRBV7-8 and TRBJ2-7; D is ambiguous. Deletions cut 1 base from V and 7 bases from J, with 14 bases between. CDR1 is SGHVS, CDR2 FQNEAQ, per germline. This CDR3 is built from 14 residues. The CDR3 DNA follows: TGTGCCAGCAGCTTAGTAAGGGTCTTTGGGGAGCAGTACTTC. Translated: CASSLVRVFGEQYF. Drawing the rest from reference TRBV7-8 and TRBJ2-7, the complete variable domain is GAGVSQSPRYKVAKRGQDVALRCDPISGHVSLFWYQQALGQGPEFLTYFQNEAQLDKSGLPSDRFFAERPEGSVSTLKIQRTQQEDSAVYLCASSLVRVFGEQYFGPGTRLTVT.

This clonotype was detected only a few times. This chain joins TRBV6-1 and TRBJ1-1, with D possibly matching TRBD1 (5 bases). The germline V gene encodes CDR1 MNHNS and CDR2 SASEGT. The CDR3 has 13 residues. The V gene lost 0 bases and the J gene lost 5 bases, with 7 bases spanning the gap. CDR3 protein: CASSEARGTEAFF. CDR3 DNA sequence: TGTGCCAGCAGTGAAGCCCGGGGGACTGAAGCTTTCTTT.

The V call is TRBV7-2, the J call TRBJ1-1; D might be TRBD1 (5 bases). This CDR3 is built from 17 residues. The ends were cut back, 5 bases at V and 0 bases at J, with 19 bases in the middle. Per the germline V gene, CDR1 is SGHTA and CDR2 is FQGNSA. For the CDR3, the DNA is TGTGCCAGCAGCCGCAAAGTGGGGACGGCCCTGAACACTGAAGCTTTCTTT. Amino acids: CASSRKVGTALNTEAFF. Full variable domain (remainder filled in from reference TRBV7-2 and TRBJ1-1): GAGVSQSPSNKVTEKGKDVELRCDPISGHTALYWYRQSLGQGLEFLIYFQGNSAPDKSGLPSDRFSAERTGGSVSTLTIQRTQQEDSAVYLCASSRKVGTALNTEAFFGQGTRLTVV.

The chain joins TRBV6-2 or TRBV6-3 to TRBJ2-4; D tentatively fits TRBD1 or TRBD2 (6 bases each). V lost 7 bases and J 4 bases, leaving 17 bases between the germline ends. The germline CDR1 and CDR2 sequences are MNHEY and SVGEGT. The CDR3 is 15 residues long. CDR3 nucleotide sequence: TGTGCCAGCAAACGACAGGAGGGTGGGAAAAACATTCAGTACTTC. This encodes CASKRQEGGKNIQYF.

Many counts were recorded for this clonotype. This chain connects TRBV12-3 or TRBV12-4 to TRBJ1-5, with 8 bases that match TRBD1. V dropped 5 bases and J dropped 2; count of bases not matched to a gene: 2. This CDR3 spans 14 amino acids. CDR3 sequence: CASSKTGGNQPQHF. In DNA form, the CDR3 reads TGTGCCAGCAGTAAGACAGGGGGCAATCAGCCCCAGCATTTT.

This clonotype was detected a few times. The chain couples TRBV5-1 to TRBJ1-2; tentative D call: TRBD1 (6 bases). The V gene's germline CDR1 is SGHRS and CDR2 YFSETQ. The CDR3 length is 13 residues. Between the trimmed V and J ends, which lost 3 bases and 3 bases, there was a span of 9 bases. CDR3 protein: CASSWGADYGYTF. The CDR3 DNA reads TGCGCCAGCAGCTGGGGGGCAGACTATGGCTACACCTTC.

The chain combines TRBV20-1 with TRBJ1-2; D is unclear. Between the trimmed V and J ends, which lost 3 bases and 5 bases, there was a span of 10 bases. Germline V CDR1 and CDR2: DFQATT, SNEGSKA (reference sequence). The CDR3 is made up of 12 amino acids. The DNA of the CDR3 is TGCAGTGCTAGTGTGGACTCATATGGCTACACCTTC. Its protein is CSASVDSYGYTF.